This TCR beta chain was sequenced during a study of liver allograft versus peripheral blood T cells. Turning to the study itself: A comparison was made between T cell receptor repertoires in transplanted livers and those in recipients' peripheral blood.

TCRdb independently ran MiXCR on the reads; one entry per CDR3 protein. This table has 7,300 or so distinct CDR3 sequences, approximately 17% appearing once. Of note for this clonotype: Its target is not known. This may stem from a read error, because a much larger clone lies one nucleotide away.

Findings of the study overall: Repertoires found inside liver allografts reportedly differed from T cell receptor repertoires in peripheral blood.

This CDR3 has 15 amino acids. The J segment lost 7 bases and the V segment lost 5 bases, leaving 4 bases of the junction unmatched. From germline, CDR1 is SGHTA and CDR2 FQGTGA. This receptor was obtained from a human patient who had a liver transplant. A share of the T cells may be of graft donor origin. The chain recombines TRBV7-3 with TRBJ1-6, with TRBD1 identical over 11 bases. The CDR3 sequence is CASSGGQGANSPLHF. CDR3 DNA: TGTGCCAGCAGCGGCGGACAGGGGGCGAATTCACCCCTCCACTTT. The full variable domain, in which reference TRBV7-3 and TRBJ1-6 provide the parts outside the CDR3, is GAGVSQTPSNKVTEKGKYVELRCDPISGHTALYWYRQSLGQGPEFLIYFQGTGAADDSGLPNDRFFAVRPEGSVSTLKIQRTERGDSAVYLCASSGGQGANSPLHFGNGTRLTVT.